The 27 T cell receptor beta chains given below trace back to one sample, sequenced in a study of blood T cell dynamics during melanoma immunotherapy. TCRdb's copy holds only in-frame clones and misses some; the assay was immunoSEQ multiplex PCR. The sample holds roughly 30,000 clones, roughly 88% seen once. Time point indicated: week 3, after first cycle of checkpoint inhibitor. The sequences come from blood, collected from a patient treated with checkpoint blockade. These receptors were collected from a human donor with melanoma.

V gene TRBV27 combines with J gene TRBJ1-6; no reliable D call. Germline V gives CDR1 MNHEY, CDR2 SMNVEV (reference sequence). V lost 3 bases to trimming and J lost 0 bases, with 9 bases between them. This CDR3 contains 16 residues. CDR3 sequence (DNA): TGTGCCAGCAGTTTCACGCAGAGCTCCTATAATTCACCCCTCCACTTT. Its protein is CASSFTQSSYNSPLHF.

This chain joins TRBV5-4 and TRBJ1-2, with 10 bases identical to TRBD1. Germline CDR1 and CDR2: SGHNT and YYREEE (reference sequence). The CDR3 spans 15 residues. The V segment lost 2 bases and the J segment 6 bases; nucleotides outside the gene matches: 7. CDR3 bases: TGTGCCAGCAGCTTACAAGGGACAGGGGCGGATGGCTACACCTTC. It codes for CASSLQGTGADGYTF.

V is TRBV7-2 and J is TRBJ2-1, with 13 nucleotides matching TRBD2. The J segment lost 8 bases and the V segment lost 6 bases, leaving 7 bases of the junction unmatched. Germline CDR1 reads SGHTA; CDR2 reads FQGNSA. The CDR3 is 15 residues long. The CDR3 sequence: CASRSTSGGFDEQFF. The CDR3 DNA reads TGTGCCAGCAGATCGACTAGCGGGGGGTTTGATGAGCAGTTCTTC.

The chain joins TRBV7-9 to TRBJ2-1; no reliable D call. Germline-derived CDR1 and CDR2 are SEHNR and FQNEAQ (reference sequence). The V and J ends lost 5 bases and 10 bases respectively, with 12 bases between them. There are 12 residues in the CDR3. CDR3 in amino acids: CASSTTTLEQFF. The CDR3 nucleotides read TGTGCCAGCAGCACCACTACCCTCGAGCAGTTCTTC.

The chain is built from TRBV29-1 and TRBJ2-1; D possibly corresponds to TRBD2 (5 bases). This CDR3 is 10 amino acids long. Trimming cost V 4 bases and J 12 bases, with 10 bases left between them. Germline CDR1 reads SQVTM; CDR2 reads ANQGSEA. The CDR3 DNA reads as TGCAGCGTTGCCGGACTTGGGCAGTTCTTC. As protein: CSVAGLGQFF.

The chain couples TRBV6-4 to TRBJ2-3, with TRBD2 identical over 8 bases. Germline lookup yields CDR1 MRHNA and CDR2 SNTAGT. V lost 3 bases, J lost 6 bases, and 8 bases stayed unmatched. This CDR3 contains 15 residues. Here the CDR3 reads CASSENGGASDTQYF. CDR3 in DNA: TGTGCCAGCAGTGAGAACGGGGGGGCCAGTGATACGCAGTATTTT.

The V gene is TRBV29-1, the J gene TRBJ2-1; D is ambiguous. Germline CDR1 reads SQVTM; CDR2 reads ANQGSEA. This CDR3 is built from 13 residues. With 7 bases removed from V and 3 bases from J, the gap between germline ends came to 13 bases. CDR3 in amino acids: CSASFSIYNEQFF. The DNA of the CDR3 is TGCAGCGCCTCTTTTTCAATCTACAATGAGCAGTTCTTC.

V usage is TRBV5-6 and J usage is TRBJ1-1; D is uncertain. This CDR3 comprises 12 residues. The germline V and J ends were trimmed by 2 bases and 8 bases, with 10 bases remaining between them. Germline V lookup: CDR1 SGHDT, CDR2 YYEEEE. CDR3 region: CASSFGTREAFF. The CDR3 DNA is TGTGCCAGCAGCTTCGGCACCCGGGAAGCTTTCTTT.

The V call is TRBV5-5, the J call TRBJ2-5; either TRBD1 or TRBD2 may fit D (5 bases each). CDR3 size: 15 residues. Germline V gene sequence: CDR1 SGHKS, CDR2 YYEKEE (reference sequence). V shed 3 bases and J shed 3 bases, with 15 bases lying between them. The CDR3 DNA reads TGTGCCAGCAGCTCACCGGGACGGGGTAAAGAGACCCAGTACTTC. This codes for CASSSPGRGKETQYF.

CDR3 residues: CASSLLVRGGEQFF. For the CDR3, the DNA is TGTGCCAGCAGCTTGCTCGTCCGCGGGGGTGAGCAGTTCTTC. The chain uses TRBV5-8 and TRBJ2-1; 7 bases line up with TRBD2. With 1 base clipped from V and 9 bases from J, the junction kept 7 bases outside the gene matches. Germline V gene data show CDR1 as SGHTS and CDR2 as YDEGEE. This CDR3 spans 14 amino acids.

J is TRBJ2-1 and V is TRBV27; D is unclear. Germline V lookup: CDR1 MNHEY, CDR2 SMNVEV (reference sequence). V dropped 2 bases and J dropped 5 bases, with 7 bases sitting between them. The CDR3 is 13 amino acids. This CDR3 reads CASSLRQNNEQFF. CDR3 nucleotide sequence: TGTGCCAGCAGTTTACGGCAGAACAATGAGCAGTTCTTC.

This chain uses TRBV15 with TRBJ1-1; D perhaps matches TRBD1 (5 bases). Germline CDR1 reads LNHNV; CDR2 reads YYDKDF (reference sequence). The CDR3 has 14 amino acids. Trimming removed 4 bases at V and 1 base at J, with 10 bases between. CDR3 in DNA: TGTGCCACCAGCACGGGGGAAAAGAACACTGAAGCTTTCTTT. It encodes CATSTGEKNTEAFF. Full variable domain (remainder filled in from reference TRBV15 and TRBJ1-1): DAMVIQNPRYQVTQFGKPVTLSCSQTLNHNVMYWYQQKSSQAPKLLFHYYDKDFNNEADTPDNFQSRRPNTSFCFLDIRSPGLGDTAMYLCATSTGEKNTEAFFGQGTRLTVV.

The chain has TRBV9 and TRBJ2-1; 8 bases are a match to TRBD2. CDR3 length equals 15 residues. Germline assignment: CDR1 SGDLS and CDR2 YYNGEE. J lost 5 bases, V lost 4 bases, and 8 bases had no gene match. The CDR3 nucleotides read TGTGCCAGCAGCACGAGCGGGAGCCCCCACAATGAGCAGTTCTTC. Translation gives CASSTSGSPHNEQFF.

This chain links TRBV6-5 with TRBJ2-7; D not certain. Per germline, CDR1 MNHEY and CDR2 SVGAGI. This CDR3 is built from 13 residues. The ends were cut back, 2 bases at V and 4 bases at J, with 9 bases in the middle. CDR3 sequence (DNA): TGTGCCAGCAGTTACGGAGAGAGATACGAGCAGTACTTC. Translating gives CASSYGERYEQYF.

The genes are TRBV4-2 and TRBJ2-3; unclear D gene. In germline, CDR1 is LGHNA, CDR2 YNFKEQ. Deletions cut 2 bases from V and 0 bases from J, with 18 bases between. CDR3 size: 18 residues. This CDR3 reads CASSQFLRSALSTDTQYF. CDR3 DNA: TGTGCCAGCAGCCAATTCCTAAGGTCCGCACTTAGCACAGATACGCAGTATTTT.

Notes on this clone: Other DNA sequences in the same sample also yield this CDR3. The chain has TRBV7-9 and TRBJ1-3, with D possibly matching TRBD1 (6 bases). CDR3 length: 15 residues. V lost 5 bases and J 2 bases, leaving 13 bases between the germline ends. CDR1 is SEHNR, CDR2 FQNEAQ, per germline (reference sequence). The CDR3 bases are TGTGCCAGCAGCCTTGGGGGGGCTACTGGAAACACCATATATTTT. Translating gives CASSLGGATGNTIYF.

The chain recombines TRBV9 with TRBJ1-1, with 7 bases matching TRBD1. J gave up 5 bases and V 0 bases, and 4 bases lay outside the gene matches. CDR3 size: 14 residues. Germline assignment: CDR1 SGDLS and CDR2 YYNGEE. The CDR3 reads CASSVGGGETEAFF. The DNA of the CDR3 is TGTGCCAGCAGCGTAGGAGGGGGCGAGACTGAAGCTTTCTTT.

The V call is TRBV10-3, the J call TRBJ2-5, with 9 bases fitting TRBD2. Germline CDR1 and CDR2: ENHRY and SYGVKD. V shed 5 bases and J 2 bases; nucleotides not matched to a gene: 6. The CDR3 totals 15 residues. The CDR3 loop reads CAISSGTSGQETQYF. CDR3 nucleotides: TGTGCCATCAGTTCGGGAACTAGCGGGCAAGAGACCCAGTACTTC.

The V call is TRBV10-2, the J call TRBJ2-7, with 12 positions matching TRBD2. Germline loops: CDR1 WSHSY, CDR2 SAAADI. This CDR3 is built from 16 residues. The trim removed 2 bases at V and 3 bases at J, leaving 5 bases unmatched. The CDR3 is CASSEGLAGRYYEQYF. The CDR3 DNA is TGCGCCAGCAGTGAGGGACTAGCGGGAAGATACTACGAGCAGTACTTC.

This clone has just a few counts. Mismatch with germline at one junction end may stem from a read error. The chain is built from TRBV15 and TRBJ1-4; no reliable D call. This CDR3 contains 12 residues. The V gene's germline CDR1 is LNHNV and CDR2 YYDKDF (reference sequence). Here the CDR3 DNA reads TGTGCCACCAGCAGAGATTTTGGACCAGTCCAATTT. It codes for CATSRDFGPVQF.

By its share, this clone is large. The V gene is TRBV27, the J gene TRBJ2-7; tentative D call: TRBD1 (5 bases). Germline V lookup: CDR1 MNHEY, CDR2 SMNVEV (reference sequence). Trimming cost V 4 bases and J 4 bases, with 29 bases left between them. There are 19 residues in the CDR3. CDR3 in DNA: TGTGCCAGCAGTTCATCAGGGATTTCCAAGTCTGTACCCAATTACGAGCAGTACTTC. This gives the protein CASSSSGISKSVPNYEQYF.

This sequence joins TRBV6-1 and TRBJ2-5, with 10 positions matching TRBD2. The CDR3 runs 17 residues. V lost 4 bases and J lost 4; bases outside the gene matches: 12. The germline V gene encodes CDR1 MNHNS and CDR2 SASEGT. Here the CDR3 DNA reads TGTGCCAGCAGTGTAGTCGCAACTAGCGGGGTCGTAGAGACCCAGTACTTC. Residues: CASSVVATSGVVETQYF.

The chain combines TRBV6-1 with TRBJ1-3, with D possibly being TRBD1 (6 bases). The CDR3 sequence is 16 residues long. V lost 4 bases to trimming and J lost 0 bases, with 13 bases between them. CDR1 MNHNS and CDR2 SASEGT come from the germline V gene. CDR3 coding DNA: TGTGCCAGCAGTGCCCTAACAGGGACCTCTGGAAACACCATATATTTT. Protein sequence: CASSALTGTSGNTIYF.

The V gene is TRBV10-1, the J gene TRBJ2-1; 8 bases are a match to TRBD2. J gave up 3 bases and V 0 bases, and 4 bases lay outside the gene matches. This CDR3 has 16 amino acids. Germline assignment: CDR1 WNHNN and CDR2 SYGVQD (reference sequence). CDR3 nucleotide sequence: TGCGCCAGCAGTGAGTCGTTACTAGCGGTCTACAATGAGCAGTTCTTC. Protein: CASSESLLAVYNEQFF.

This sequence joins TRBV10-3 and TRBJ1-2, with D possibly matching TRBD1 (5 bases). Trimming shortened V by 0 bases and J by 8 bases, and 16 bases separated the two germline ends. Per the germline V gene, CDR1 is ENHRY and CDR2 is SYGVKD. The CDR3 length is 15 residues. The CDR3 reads CAISESRGGFGGYTF. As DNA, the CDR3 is TGTGCCATCAGTGAGTCTAGGGGTGGATTCGGGGGCTACACCTTC.

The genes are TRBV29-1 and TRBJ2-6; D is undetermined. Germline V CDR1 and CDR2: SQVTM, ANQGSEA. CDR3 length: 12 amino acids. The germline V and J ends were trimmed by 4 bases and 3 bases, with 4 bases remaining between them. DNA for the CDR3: TGCAGCGTTGGAATTGGGGCCAACGTCCTGACTTTC. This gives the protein CSVGIGANVLTF.

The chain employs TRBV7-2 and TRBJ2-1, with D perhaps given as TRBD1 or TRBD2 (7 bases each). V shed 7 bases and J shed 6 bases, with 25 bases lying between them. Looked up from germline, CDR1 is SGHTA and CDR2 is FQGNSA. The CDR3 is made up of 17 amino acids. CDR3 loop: CASTPRAQGRAGNEQFF. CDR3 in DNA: TGTGCCAGCACCCCCAGGGCACAGGGGAGGGCTGGCAATGAGCAGTTCTTC.